This passage covers 19 T cell receptor beta chains from one sample sequenced in a study of regulatory T cells in long-lasting Graves disease. Regarding time point: newly diagnosed GD, antithyroid drugs for less than 3 months. Following extraction of RNA from PBMCs, that RNA was used to make the TCR library. Arm-PCR of CDR3 regions with iRepertoire HTBI primers generated TCR beta libraries. TCRdb re-called the multiplex PCR reads with MiXCR, one entry per CDR3 protein. The sample lists 350,000 to 500,000 distinct CDR3 sequences, 15% to 20% occurring once. These data also featured in a second study, about T cells in Graves' hyperthyroidism and ophthalmopathy.

This material consisted of peripheral blood mononuclear cells (PBMCs), taken at new diagnosis, from a patient treated with antithyroid drugs. The receptors were gathered from a woman aged 25 to 39 with Graves disease.

The sample holds many counts of this clonotype. The J gene is TRBJ2-7, the V gene TRBV7-9; D is unclear. With 0 bases removed from V and 4 bases from J, the gap between germline ends came to 10 bases. The CDR3 has 14 amino acids. Germline loops: CDR1 SEHNR, CDR2 FQNEAQ (reference sequence). In DNA, the CDR3 is TGTGCCAGCAGCTTAGCACTGGACGGATACGAGCAGTACTTC. Translated, it gives CASSLALDGYEQYF. Variable domain in full (rest from reference TRBV7-9 and TRBJ2-7): DTGVSQNPRHKITKRGQNVTFRCDPISEHNRLYWYRQTLGQGPEFLTYFQNEAQLEKSRLLSDRFSAERPKGSFSTLEIQRTEQGDSAMYLCASSLALDGYEQYFGPGTRLTVT.

This clonotype was seen a few times. The chain combines TRBV7-9 with TRBJ2-7; 7 bases align to TRBD1. CDR3 length: 14 residues. V gave up 5 bases and J gave up 3 bases; unmatched junction bases: 7. The germline V gene encodes CDR1 SEHNR and CDR2 FQNEAQ (reference sequence). The CDR3 loop is CASSLRDSNYEQYF. In nucleotides, the CDR3 is TGTGCCAGCAGCCTCCGGGACAGCAACTACGAGCAGTACTTC.

V usage is TRBV10-3 and J usage is TRBJ2-1; the D is unclear. V gave up 7 bases and J gave up 10 bases, with 20 bases separating them. Germline lookup yields CDR1 ENHRY and CDR2 SYGVKD. The CDR3 contains 14 residues. For the CDR3, the DNA is TGTGCCATCATGGCAGGTTCCCCCTTGGGGGAGCAGTTCTTC. Protein product: CAIMAGSPLGEQFF.

This clonotype was found many times. The junction shows a germline mismatch at one end, possibly a read error. The V gene is TRBV6-1, the J gene TRBJ2-1; possibly TRBD2 for D (5 bases). Germline lookup yields CDR1 MNHNS and CDR2 SASEGT. There are 12 residues in the CDR3. CDR3 region: CAGRRDYNEQFF. The CDR3, as DNA: TGTGCCGGCAGACGGGACTACAATGAGCAGTTCTTC.

Worth noting for this clonotype: Since a much larger clone is just one base distant, this may be a read error. The CDR3 coding sequence is TGTGCCAGCAGTTTCCTCGGGCTAGCGGGATCCTACAATGAGCAGTTCTTC. Translation gives CASSFLGLAGSYNEQFF. The chain combines TRBV6-5 with TRBJ2-1, with 9 bases matching TRBD2. Germline CDR1 is MNHEY and CDR2 is SVGAGI. The trim removed 4 bases at V and 1 base at J, leaving 8 bases unmatched. This CDR3 has 17 amino acids.

There are many counts of this clonotype. This chain uses TRBV12-3 or TRBV12-4 with TRBJ2-2; 8 bases are a match to TRBD2. The CDR3 sequence is 15 residues long. J lost 4 bases, V lost 6 bases, and 7 bases had no gene match. The CDR3 bases are TGTGCCAGCAGCTCCTTCGGGAGGGGCACCGGGGAGCTGTTTTTT. It specifies CASSSFGRGTGELFF.

The rearrangement joins TRBV6-2 or TRBV6-3 to TRBJ2-6, with D possibly being TRBD1 or TRBD2 (5 bases each). CDR3 length: 15 residues. CDR1 MNHEY and CDR2 SVGEGT come from the germline V gene. V was clipped by 6 bases and J by 3 bases, with 12 bases between them. The CDR3 DNA reads TGTGCCAGCAGCCCCGGGGCCGTTGGGGCCAACGTCCTGACTTTC. Translating gives CASSPGAVGANVLTF.

At least ten counts were recorded for this clonotype. The V call is TRBV30, the J call TRBJ1-1; D not resolved. Trimming pared 6 bases from V and 4 bases from J, leaving 18 bases between. Germline V gene lookup returns CDR1 GTSNPN and CDR2 SVGIG (reference sequence). This CDR3 has 14 amino acids. CDR3 DNA: TGTGCCTGCCATTACATCTCTTGGGGCACTGAAGCTTTCTTT. It yields the protein CACHYISWGTEAFF. Full variable domain (outside the CDR3, taken from reference TRBV30 and TRBJ1-1): SQTIHQWPATLVQPVGSPLSLECTVEGTSNPNLYWYRQAAGRGLQLLFYSVGIGQISSEVPQNLSASRPQDRQFILSSKKLLLSDSGFYLCACHYISWGTEAFFGQGTRLTVV.

V gene TRBV7-2 combines with J gene TRBJ2-2, with D perhaps given as TRBD1 or TRBD2 (7 bases each). The CDR3 consists of 18 residues. V shed 5 bases and J shed 4 bases, with 23 bases lying between them. Germline V lookup: CDR1 SGHTA, CDR2 FQGNSA. DNA for the CDR3: TGTGCCAGCAGCGGGGGGGCAGGGGGTAGGACTAGCACCGGGGAGCTGTTTTTT. Translation: CASSGGAGGRTSTGELFF.

The chain has TRBV4-3 and TRBJ1-1; D not resolved. The CDR3 is 14 amino acids. Looked up from germline, CDR1 is LGHNA and CDR2 is YSLEER. Deletions cut 0 bases from V and 2 bases from J, with 7 bases between. The CDR3 reads CASSQDGSNTEAFF. CDR3 in DNA: TGCGCCAGCAGCCAAGATGGCAGCAACACTGAAGCTTTCTTT.

This clonotype was picked up many times. The gene calls are TRBV18 and TRBJ1-2; D ambiguous. This CDR3 is 14 amino acids long. The germline V and J ends were trimmed by 2 bases and 2 bases, with 9 bases remaining between them. Germline-derived CDR1 and CDR2 are KGHSH and LQKENI. CDR3 nucleotide sequence: TGTGCCAGCTCACCAGGGCAGCAAAACTATGGCTACACCTTC. Translation: CASSPGQQNYGYTF.

This clonotype has a count of ten or more. This chain joins TRBV11-1 and TRBJ1-1; 9 bases are a match to TRBD1. Germline values: CDR1 SGHAT, CDR2 FQDESV (reference sequence). V shed 4 bases, J shed 7 bases, and the junction held 10 bases outside the gene matches. This CDR3 spans 15 amino acids. CDR3 sequence: CASSYMTGGADEAFF. DNA for the CDR3: TGTGCCAGCAGCTACATGACAGGGGGTGCGGATGAAGCTTTCTTT.

This chain uses TRBV5-1 with TRBJ2-5; D may be TRBD1 (5 bases). From germline, CDR1 is SGHRS and CDR2 YFSETQ. This CDR3 region has 14 residues. The V and J ends lost 5 bases and 1 base respectively, with 12 bases between them. Written as DNA, the CDR3 is TGCGCCAGCAGAAAACAGGATTCCCAAGAGACCCAGTACTTC. Its translation: CASRKQDSQETQYF.

This clonotype was counted at least ten times. The gene calls are TRBV28 and TRBJ1-1; weak D call: TRBD1 (6 bases). The V gene's germline CDR1 is MDHEN and CDR2 SYDVKM. Trimming removed 7 bases from V and 4 bases from J, with 16 bases in between. The CDR3 has 14 residues. CDR3 DNA: TGTGCCAGCATGTCAGTTACAGGGACCACTGAAGCTTTCTTT. It encodes CASMSVTGTTEAFF.

This clonotype has more than one count but fewer than ten. The chain has TRBV4-1 and TRBJ2-7, with D perhaps TRBD1 (5 bases). There are 15 residues in the CDR3. Trimming took off 1 base at V and 2 bases at J, with 12 bases between the two ends. From germline, CDR1 is MGHRA and CDR2 YSYEKL. The CDR3, as DNA: TGCGCCAGCAGCCAAGTTGACATGGGGCCCTACGAGCAGTACTTC. Amino acids: CASSQVDMGPYEQYF.

This clonotype appeared many times. The genes are TRBV7-8 and TRBJ2-7; 11 nucleotides align to TRBD2. Germline V gives CDR1 SGHVS, CDR2 FQNEAQ. Germline trimming cut 5 bases from V and 4 bases from J; bases unmatched to any gene: 10. There are 16 residues in the CDR3. In DNA, the CDR3 is TGTGCCAGCAGCCCGACCGGGACTAGCGGTTTGTACGAGCAGTACTTC. This codes for CASSPTGTSGLYEQYF.

The genes are TRBV28 and TRBJ2-7; D not resolved. In germline, CDR1 is MDHEN, CDR2 SYDVKM. V was shortened by 6 bases and J by 5 bases, with 11 bases between the two germline ends. The CDR3 has 12 residues. CDR3 protein: CASRARQDEQYF. In nucleotides, the CDR3 is TGTGCCAGCAGGGCGAGGCAGGACGAGCAGTACTTC.

This clonotype was counted ten times or more. The V gene is TRBV2, the J gene TRBJ2-5, with 10 bases identical to TRBD2. The CDR3 has 17 residues. Germline V gene data show CDR1 as SNHLY and CDR2 as FYNNEI. J lost 4 bases, V lost 5 bases, and 13 bases had no gene match. CDR3 nucleotide sequence: TGTGCCAGCAGTAAAAGGATGGAGCGGGAGGGAAGAGAGACCCAGTACTTC. Translation gives CASSKRMEREGRETQYF.

There are many counts of this clonotype. V is TRBV6-5 and J is TRBJ2-7; 9 bases match TRBD2. This CDR3 comprises 16 residues. The V and J ends lost 2 bases and 4 bases, in that order; junction bases with no gene match: 9. CDR1 MNHEY and CDR2 SVGAGI come from the germline V gene. CDR3 nucleotide sequence: TGTGCCAGCAGTTACATCCCGGGACTAGCTTTTTACGAGCAGTACTTC. Protein product: CASSYIPGLAFYEQYF.